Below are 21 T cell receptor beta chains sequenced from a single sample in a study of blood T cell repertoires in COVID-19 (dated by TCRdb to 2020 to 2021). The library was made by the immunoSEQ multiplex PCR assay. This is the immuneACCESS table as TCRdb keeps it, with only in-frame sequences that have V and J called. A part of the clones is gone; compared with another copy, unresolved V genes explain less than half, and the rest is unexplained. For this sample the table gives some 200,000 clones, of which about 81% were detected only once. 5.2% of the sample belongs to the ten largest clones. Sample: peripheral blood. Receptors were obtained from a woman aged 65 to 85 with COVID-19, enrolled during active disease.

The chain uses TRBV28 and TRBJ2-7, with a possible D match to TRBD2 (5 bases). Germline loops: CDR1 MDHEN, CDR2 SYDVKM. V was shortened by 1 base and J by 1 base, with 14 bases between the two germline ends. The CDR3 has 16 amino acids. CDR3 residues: CASSLFFGVSSYEQYF. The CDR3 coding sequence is TGTGCCAGCAGTTTATTTTTCGGGGTTTCGTCCTACGAGCAGTACTTC.

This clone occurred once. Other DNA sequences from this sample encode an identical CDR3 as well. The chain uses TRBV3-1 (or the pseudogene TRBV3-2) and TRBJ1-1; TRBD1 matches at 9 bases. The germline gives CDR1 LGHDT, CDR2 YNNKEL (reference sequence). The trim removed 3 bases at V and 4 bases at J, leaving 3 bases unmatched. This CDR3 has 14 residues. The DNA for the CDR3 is TGTGCCAGCAGCCAGGGACAGGGAGGCACTGAAGCTTTCTTT. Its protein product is CASSQGQGGTEAFF.

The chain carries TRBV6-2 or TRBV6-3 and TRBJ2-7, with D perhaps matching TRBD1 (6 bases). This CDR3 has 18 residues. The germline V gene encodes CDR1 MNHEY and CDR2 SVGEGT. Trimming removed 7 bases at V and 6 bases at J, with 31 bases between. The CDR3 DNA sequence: TGTGCCAGCACCCCGGGTACAGGGTTTGGGTTTGTCAACGGCGAGCAGTACTTC. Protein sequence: CASTPGTGFGFVNGEQYF.

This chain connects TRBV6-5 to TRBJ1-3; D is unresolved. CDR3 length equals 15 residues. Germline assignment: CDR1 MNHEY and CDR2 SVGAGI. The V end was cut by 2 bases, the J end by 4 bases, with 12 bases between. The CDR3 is CASSYQFQKGNTIYF. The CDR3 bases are TGTGCCAGCAGTTACCAGTTTCAGAAGGGAAACACCATATATTTT.

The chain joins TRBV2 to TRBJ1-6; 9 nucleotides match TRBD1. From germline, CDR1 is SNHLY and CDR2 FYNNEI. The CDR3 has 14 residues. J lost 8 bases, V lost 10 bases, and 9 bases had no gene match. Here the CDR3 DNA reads TGTGCCACGCGGGGACAGGGTGTATATTCACCCCTCCACTTT. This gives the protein CATRGQGVYSPLHF.

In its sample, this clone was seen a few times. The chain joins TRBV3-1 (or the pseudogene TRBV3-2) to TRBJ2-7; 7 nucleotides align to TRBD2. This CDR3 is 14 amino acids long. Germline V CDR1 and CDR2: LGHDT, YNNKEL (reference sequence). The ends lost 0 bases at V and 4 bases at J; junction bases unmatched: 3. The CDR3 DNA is TGTGCCAGCAGCCAAGATCAACTAGCGTACGAGCAGTACTTC. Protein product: CASSQDQLAYEQYF.

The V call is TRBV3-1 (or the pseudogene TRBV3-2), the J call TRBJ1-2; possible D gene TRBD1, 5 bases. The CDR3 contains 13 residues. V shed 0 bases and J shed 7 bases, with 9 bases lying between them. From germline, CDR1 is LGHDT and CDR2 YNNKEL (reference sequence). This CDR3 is CASSQEGVVGYTF. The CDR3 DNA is TGTGCCAGCAGCCAAGAAGGGGTAGTTGGCTACACCTTC.

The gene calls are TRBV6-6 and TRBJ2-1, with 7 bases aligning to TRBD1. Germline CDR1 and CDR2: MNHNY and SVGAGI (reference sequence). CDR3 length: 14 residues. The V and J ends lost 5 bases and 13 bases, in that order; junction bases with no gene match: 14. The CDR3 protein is CASSLTTGFQSQFF. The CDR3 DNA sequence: TGTGCCAGCAGTCTCACGACAGGGTTCCAATCTCAGTTCTTC.

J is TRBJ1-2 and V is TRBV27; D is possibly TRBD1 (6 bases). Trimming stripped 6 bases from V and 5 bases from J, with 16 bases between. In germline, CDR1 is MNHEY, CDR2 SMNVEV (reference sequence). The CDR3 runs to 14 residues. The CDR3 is CASSLNRVGYGYTF. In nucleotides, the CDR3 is TGTGCCAGCAGCCTTAACAGGGTAGGGTATGGCTACACCTTC.

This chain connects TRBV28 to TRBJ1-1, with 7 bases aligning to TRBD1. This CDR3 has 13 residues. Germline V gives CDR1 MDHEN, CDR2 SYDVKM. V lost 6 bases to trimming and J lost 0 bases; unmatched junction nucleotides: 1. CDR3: CASRGQLNTEAFF. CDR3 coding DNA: TGTGCCAGCAGGGGACAGTTGAACACTGAAGCTTTCTTT.

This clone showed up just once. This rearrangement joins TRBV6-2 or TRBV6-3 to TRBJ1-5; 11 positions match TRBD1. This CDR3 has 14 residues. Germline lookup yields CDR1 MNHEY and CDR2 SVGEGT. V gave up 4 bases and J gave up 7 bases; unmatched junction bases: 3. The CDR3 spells CASSWTGGSQPQHF. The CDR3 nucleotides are TGTGCCAGCAGTTGGACAGGGGGCAGCCAGCCCCAGCATTTT.

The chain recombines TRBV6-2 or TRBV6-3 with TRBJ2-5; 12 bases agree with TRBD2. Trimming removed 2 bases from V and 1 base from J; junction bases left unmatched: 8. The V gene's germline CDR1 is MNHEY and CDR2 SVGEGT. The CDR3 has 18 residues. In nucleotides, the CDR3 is TGTGCCAGCAGTTACCCCCGGACTAGCGGGACCGTCCAAGAGACCCAGTACTTC. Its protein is CASSYPRTSGTVQETQYF.

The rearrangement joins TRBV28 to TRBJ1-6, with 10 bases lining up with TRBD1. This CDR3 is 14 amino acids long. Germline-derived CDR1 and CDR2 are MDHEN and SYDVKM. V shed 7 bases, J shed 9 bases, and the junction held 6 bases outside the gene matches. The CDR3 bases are TGTGCCAGCATCAGGAGACAGGGGGCTTCACCCCTCCACTTT. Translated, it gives CASIRRQGASPLHF.

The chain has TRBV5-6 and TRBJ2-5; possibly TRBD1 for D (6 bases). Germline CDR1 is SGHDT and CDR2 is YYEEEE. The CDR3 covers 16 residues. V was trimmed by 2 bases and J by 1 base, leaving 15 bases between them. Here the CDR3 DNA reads TGTGCCAGCAGCTTTTGGGACATTGGGTTCCAAGAGACCCAGTACTTC. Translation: CASSFWDIGFQETQYF.

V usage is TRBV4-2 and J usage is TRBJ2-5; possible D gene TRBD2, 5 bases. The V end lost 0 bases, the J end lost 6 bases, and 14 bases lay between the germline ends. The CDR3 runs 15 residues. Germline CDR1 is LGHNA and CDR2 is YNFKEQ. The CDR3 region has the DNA TGTGCCAGCAGCCAAGATAGCGCTACGGGGAAGACCCAGTACTTC. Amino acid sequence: CASSQDSATGKTQYF.

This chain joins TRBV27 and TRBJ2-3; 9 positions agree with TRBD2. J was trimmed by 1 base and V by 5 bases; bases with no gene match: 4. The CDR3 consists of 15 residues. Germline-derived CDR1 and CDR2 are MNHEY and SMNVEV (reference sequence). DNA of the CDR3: TGTGCCAGCAGTAACCGACTAGCGGGCACAGATACGCAGTATTTT. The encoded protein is CASSNRLAGTDTQYF.

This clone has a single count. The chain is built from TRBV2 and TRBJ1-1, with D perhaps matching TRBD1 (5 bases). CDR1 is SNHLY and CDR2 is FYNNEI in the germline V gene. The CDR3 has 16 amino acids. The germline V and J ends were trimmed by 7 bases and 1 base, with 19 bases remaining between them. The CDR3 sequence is CASTPPVRVWNTEAFF. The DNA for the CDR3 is TGTGCCAGCACTCCCCCCGTCAGGGTTTGGAACACTGAAGCTTTCTTT.

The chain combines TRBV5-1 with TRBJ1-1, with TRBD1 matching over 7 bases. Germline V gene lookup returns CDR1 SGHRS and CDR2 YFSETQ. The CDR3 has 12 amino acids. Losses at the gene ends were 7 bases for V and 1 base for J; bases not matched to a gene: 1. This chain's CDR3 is CASRTGNTEAFF. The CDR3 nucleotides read TGCGCCAGCCGGACAGGGAACACTGAAGCTTTCTTT.

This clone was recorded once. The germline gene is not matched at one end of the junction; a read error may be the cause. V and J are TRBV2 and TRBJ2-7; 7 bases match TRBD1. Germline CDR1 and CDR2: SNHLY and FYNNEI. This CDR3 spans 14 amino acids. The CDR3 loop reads CASSEGGYSYEQYF. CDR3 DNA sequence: TGTGCCAGCAGCGAAGGGGGCTACTCCTACGAGCAGTACTTC.

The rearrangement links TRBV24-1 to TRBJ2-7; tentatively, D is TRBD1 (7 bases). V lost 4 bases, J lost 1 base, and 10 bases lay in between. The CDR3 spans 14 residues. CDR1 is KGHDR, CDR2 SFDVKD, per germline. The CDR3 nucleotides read TGTGCCACCAGTGAGGCGGGACAGTCCTACGAGCAGTACTTC. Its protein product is CATSEAGQSYEQYF.

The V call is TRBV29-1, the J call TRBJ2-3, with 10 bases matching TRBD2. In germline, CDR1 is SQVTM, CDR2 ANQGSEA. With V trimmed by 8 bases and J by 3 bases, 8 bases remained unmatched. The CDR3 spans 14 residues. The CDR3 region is CSLAGTSETDTQYF. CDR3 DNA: TGCAGCCTTGCCGGGACTAGCGAGACAGATACGCAGTATTTT.